Given below is one T cell receptor (beta chain) in context. What it binds is not known. Time point in this sample: cycle 4 day 1 (C4D1), after less than 7 weeks of nivolumab. Patients all relapsed after autologous stem cell transplantation, and there was variation in brentuximab vedotin exposure. These data are taken from a study of PD-1 blockade in classical Hodgkin lymphoma. Study observations and caveats: Researchers reported that CD4+ TCR diversity, though not CD8+, rose significantly by C4D1. The baseline diversity of complete responders showed similarity to that of newly diagnosed patients. At baseline, newly diagnosed patients reportedly showed less TCR diversity than healthy donors.

This CDR3 region has 16 residues. The V segment lost 3 bases and the J segment 3 bases; nucleotides outside the gene matches: 6. Looked up from germline, CDR1 is SEHNR and CDR2 is FQNEAQ (reference sequence). Data came from immunoSEQ multiplex PCR; TCRdb stores just in-frame clones and leaves some out. The data hold 31,000 or so clones, with 65% to 80% observed a single time. The TCR was taken from a human donor with classical Hodgkin lymphoma. J is TRBJ2-1 and V is TRBV7-9; TRBD2 matches at 9 bases. The sample was peripheral blood mononuclear cells (PBMCs), taken before the fourth cycle of nivolumab. The CDR3 nucleotides are TGTGCCAGCAGCTTCTCGAGCGGGGGGTACTACAATGAGCAGTTCTTC. It translates to CASSFSSGGYYNEQFF.